This entry concerns a single T cell receptor beta chain. Source study methods: The authors estimated nucleated cell counts from reference gene primer amplification. Libraries were prepared by immunoSEQ multiplex PCR; TCRdb keeps only in-frame clonotypes and omits some of them. The DNA was the basis for D and trimming; V, J and clone size are from that table. The data hold approximately 260,000 clones, with just under 85% observed a single time. The data are from a study of blood T cell repertoires in COVID-19. This CDR3 contains 15 residues. V gave up 1 base and J gave up 2 bases; unmatched junction bases: 3. Germline loops: CDR1 LGHNA, CDR2 YNFKEQ.

The chain employs TRBV4-2 and TRBJ2-3, with TRBD1 identical over 7 bases. Material: peripheral blood. The sequence derives from an elderly woman with acute or convalescent COVID-19. The CDR3 here is CASSQVGQTTDTQYF. CDR3 DNA sequence: TGTGCCAGCAGCCAAGTGGGACAGACCACAGATACGCAGTATTTT.